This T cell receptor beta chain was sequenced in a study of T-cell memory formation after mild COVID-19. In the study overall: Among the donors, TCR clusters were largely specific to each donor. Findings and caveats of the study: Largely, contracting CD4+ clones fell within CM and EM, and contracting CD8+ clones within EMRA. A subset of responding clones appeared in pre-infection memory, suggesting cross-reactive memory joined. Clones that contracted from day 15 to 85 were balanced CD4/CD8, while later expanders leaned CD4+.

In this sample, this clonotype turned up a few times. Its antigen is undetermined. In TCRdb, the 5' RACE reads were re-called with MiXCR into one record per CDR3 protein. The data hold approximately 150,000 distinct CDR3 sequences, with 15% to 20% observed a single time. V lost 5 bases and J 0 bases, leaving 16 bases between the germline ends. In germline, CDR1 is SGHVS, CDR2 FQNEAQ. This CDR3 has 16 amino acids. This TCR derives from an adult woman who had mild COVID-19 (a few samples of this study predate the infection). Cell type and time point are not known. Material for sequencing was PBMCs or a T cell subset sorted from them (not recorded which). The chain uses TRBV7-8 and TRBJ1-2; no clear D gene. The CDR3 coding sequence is TGTGCCAGCAGCCCCCGGACCCGCTATTCTAACTATGGCTACACCTTC. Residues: CASSPRTRYSNYGYTF.